This T cell receptor beta chain comes out of a study of response to subunit inactivated influenza vaccine. Trimming took off 1 base at V and 2 bases at J, with 9 bases between the two ends. Germline V lookup: CDR1 SGHVS, CDR2 FQNEAQ. The CDR3 sequence is 15 residues long. Findings and limits, study-wide: Authors suggested each seasonal influenza vaccination recruits few new T cells.

Each CDR3 protein gets one entry after TCRdb re-called the RT-PCR reads with MiXCR. Among around 530,000 distinct CDR3 sequences, approximately 12% were seen once, and the ten largest hold 10%. Details on this clonotype: Its antigen is undetermined.

V and J are TRBV7-8 and TRBJ2-1; D gene unclear. The sample was PBMCs from blood, taken on the day of vaccination. The sequence was obtained from a man in his fifties or sixties who received an inactivated influenza vaccine. The CDR3, as DNA: TGTGCCAGCAGCTTAGAGATGGGGACCTACAATGAGCAGTTCTTC. This translates into CASSLEMGTYNEQFF. The entire variable domain, with the rest obtained from reference TRBV7-8 and TRBJ2-1, is as follows: GAGVSQSPRYKVAKRGQDVALRCDPISGHVSLFWYQQALGQGPEFLTYFQNEAQLDKSGLPSDRFFAERPEGSVSTLKIQRTQQEDSAVYLCASSLEMGTYNEQFFGPGTRLTVL.